A selection of T cell receptor beta chains follows, all from one sample in a study of T-cell memory formation after mild COVID-19. TCRdb reprocessed the 5' RACE reads with MiXCR, giving one entry per CDR3 protein. The repertoire holds 270,000 or so distinct CDR3 sequences, with 15% to 20% as singletons. The sequencing sample was made of PBMCs or a T cell subset sorted from them (not recorded which). The source of these receptors is a man between 18 and 35 years old who had mild COVID-19 (a few samples of this study predate the infection). Cell type and time point are not known. CDR3s include the opening cysteine and the closing phenylalanine or tryptophan. The D gene is left open where the match is weak. Expanded clones get a size class; other rows say once, few or many, or leave the size out.

.,TRBJ1-2,TRBV4-2,.,13,CASSHEGLYGYTF,TGTGCCAGCAGCCATGAGGGGCTCTATGGCTACACCTTC
.,TRBJ1-1,TRBV6-5,.,14,CASSYSLGAFEAFF,TGTGCCAGCAGTTACTCGTTAGGGGCCTTCGAAGCTTTCTTT
.,TRBJ1-1,TRBV5-1,many,15,CASSFSTGMNTEAFF,TGCGCCAGCAGCTTCTCGACCGGCATGAACACTGAAGCTTTCTTT
.,TRBJ1-2,TRBV2,few,13,CASSVFDRFGYTF,TGTGCCAGCAGTGTTTTTGACAGGTTCGGCTACACCTTC
.,TRBJ1-5,TRBV6-5,few,13,CASSYRPGQPQHF,TGTGCCAGCAGTTACCGGCCGGGCCAGCCCCAGCATTTT
.,TRBJ2-5,TRBV5-8,few,12,CASSFERRFQYF,TGTGCCAGCAGCTTCGAGCGCCGGTTCCAGTACTTC
.,TRBJ2-2,TRBV3-1,few,16,CASSPLGGTNTGELFF,TGTGCCAGCAGCCCCCTAGGGGGGACGAACACCGGGGAGCTGTTTTTT
.,TRBJ2-1,TRBV5-1,few,16,CASSAPPPEAYNEQFF,TGCGCCAGCAGCGCGCCTCCCCCCGAGGCCTACAATGAGCAGTTCTTC
.,TRBJ1-1,TRBV27,many,13,CASSFVGGTEAFF,TGTGCCAGCAGTTTTGTAGGAGGGACTGAAGCTTTCTTT
TRBD1,TRBJ2-7,TRBV12-3/TRBV12-4,few,16,CASSLRTGTVAYEQYF,TGTGCCAGCAGCCTCAGGACAGGGACGGTTGCCTACGAGCAGTACTTC
.,TRBJ2-7,TRBV5-1,few,13,CASSLQDWDEQYF,TGCGCCAGCAGCTTGCAAGACTGGGACGAGCAGTACTTC
.,TRBJ1-5,TRBV15,.,16,CATSRDPDYSNQPQHF,TGTGCCACCAGCAGAGACCCGGACTATAGCAATCAGCCCCAGCATTTT
TRBD1,TRBJ1-1,TRBV7-2,.,17,CASSFPGQGPSGAEAFF,TGTGCCAGCAGCTTCCCGGGACAGGGGCCTTCTGGGGCTGAAGCTTTCTTT
.,TRBJ2-2,TRBV24-1,.,13,CATKRTSTGELFF,TGTGCCACCAAAAGGACGTCGACCGGGGAGCTGTTTTTT
.,TRBJ1-3,TRBV5-1,many,13,CASSLHSGNTIYF,TGCGCCAGCAGCTTGCACTCTGGAAACACCATATATTTT
TRBD1,TRBJ2-3,TRBV18,.,15,CASSPPGQDTDTQYF,TGTGCCAGCTCACCCCCTGGACAGGACACAGATACGCAGTATTTT
.,TRBJ2-3,TRBV27,few,14,CASSQPSGADTQYF,TGTGCCAGCAGCCAGCCATCGGGCGCAGATACGCAGTATTTT
.,TRBJ1-2,TRBV20-1,.,13,CSARPTGSYGYTF,TGCAGTGCTAGACCGACCGGTTCCTATGGCTACACCTTC
TRBD1,TRBJ1-5,TRBV28,.,15,CAGGQGPNPGQPQHF,TGTGCCGGTGGACAGGGGCCTAATCCGGGTCAGCCCCAGCATTTT
.,TRBJ1-2,TRBV7-9,.,14,CASSPQYRNYGYTF,TGTGCCAGCAGCCCCCAGTACAGAAACTATGGCTACACCTTC
TRBD2,TRBJ2-1,TRBV5-1,few,15,CASRLAGGTVNEQFF,TGCGCCAGCCGACTAGCGGGGGGTACCGTAAATGAGCAGTTCTTC
.,TRBJ1-5,TRBV6-2/TRBV6-3,.,17,CASSYSARVFAGQPQHF,TGTGCCAGCAGTTACTCGGCCAGGGTATTCGCAGGGCAGCCCCAGCATTTT
.,TRBJ1-1,TRBV4-1,.,16,CASSSLGRAAKAEAFF,TGCGCCAGCAGCTCGCTCGGACGGGCCGCGAAGGCTGAAGCTTTCTTT
.,TRBJ2-7,TRBV6-2/TRBV6-3,.,14,CASNYIGGLYEQYF,TGTGCCAGCAACTACATCGGGGGCCTATACGAGCAGTACTTC
.,TRBJ1-5,TRBV19,few,13,CASSLWEGQPQHF,TGTGCCAGTAGCTTGTGGGAGGGTCAGCCCCAGCATTTT
.,TRBJ2-7,TRBV10-1,.,13,CASSGDLFYEQYF,TGCGCCAGCAGTGGAGACCTCTTCTACGAGCAGTACTTC
.,TRBJ2-1,TRBV20-1,.,12,CSALREYNEQFF,TGCAGTGCCCTAAGGGAGTACAATGAGCAGTTCTTC
.,TRBJ1-2,TRBV18,.,16,CASSPRGGREVPGYTF,TGTGCCAGCTCACCACGAGGCGGCAGGGAAGTACCTGGCTACACCTTC
.,TRBJ1-2,TRBV7-9,few,13,CASNRQTNYGYTF,TGTGCCAGCAACCGTCAAACTAACTATGGCTACACCTTC
TRBD2,TRBJ2-2,TRBV5-6,.,17,CASSWLAGGRNTGELFF,TGTGCCAGCAGCTGGCTAGCGGGGGGGCGTAACACCGGGGAGCTGTTTTTT
.,TRBJ2-2,TRBV7-9,.,15,CASSFVKTNTGELFF,TGTGCCAGCAGCTTTGTCAAGACGAACACCGGGGAGCTGTTTTTT
.,TRBJ2-2,TRBV6-5,.,12,CASSEGAGELFF,TGTGCCAGCAGTGAGGGAGCCGGGGAGCTGTTTTTT
TRBD1,TRBJ2-7,TRBV10-3,.,15,CAISTPGQGPYEQYF,TGTGCCATTTCGACGCCGGGACAGGGGCCCTACGAGCAGTACTTC
.,TRBJ1-1,TRBV12-3/TRBV12-4,.,13,CASNDGGNTEAFF,TGTGCCAGCAACGATGGTGGGAACACTGAAGCTTTCTTT
TRBD1,TRBJ2-5,TRBV7-3,.,17,CASSSRTGQVYQETQYF,TGTGCCAGCAGCTCCCGTACGGGACAGGTGTACCAAGAGACCCAGTACTTC
.,TRBJ2-3,TRBV7-2,many,12,CASEGGSDTQYF,TGTGCCAGCGAGGGGGGTTCAGATACGCAGTATTTT
TRBD2,TRBJ2-5,TRBV5-1,few,17,CASSHLPGTSGGKTQYF,TGCGCCAGCAGCCACCTCCCCGGGACTAGCGGGGGGAAGACCCAGTACTTC
.,TRBJ1-4,TRBV27,few,15,CASSLRGRGGEKLFF,TGTGCCAGCAGTTTACGCGGGAGGGGCGGCGAAAAACTGTTTTTT
.,TRBJ1-2,TRBV6-2/TRBV6-3,few,15,CASSYRAVANYGYTF,TGTGCCAGCAGTTACCGGGCAGTAGCTAACTATGGCTACACCTTC
.,TRBJ1-1,TRBV5-1,.,15,CASSLEPRLNTEAFF,TGCGCCAGCAGCTTGGAGCCCCGCTTGAACACTGAAGCTTTCTTT
TRBD1,TRBJ1-1,TRBV7-9,.,19,CASSLGILRDRGLNTEAFF,TGTGCCAGCAGCTTAGGGATCCTGCGGGACAGGGGGTTGAACACTGAAGCTTTCTTT
.,TRBJ2-2,TRBV19,.,13,CASRPLAGGELFF,TGTGCCAGTAGACCCTTAGCCGGCGGGGAGCTGTTTTTT
.,TRBJ1-2,TRBV12-3/TRBV12-4,few,14,CASTPVGSYYGYTF,TGTGCCAGCACCCCCGTGGGCAGCTACTATGGCTACACCTTC
.,TRBJ1-5,TRBV20-1,.,16,CSARDLGAPGNQPQHF,TGCAGTGCAAGAGATTTGGGAGCACCAGGCAATCAGCCCCAGCATTTT
.,TRBJ1-2,TRBV20-1,once,13,CSARTGPYYGYTF,TGCAGTGCTAGAACGGGACCGTACTATGGCTACACCTTC
.,TRBJ2-3,TRBV19,few,16,CASSLPLAEPLGTQYF,TGTGCCAGTAGTCTCCCCTTAGCGGAGCCCTTGGGTACGCAGTATTTT
.,TRBJ2-3,TRBV7-9,.,15,CASRRRGGSGDTQYF,TGTGCCAGCCGGCGTAGGGGTGGCTCCGGTGATACGCAGTATTTT
.,TRBJ2-3,TRBV7-3,.,12,CASSLTGPPGYF,TGTGCCAGCAGCTTAACCGGCCCGCCCGGGTATTTT
.,TRBJ1-4,TRBV7-6,.,19,CASSLAPGGLLGRNEKLFF,TGTGCCAGCAGCTTAGCACCGGGGGGGCTACTGGGTCGGAATGAAAAACTGTTTTTT
.,TRBJ2-3,TRBV6-4,.,14,CASSVTGGTDTQYF,TGTGCCAGCAGTGTAACGGGAGGCACAGATACGCAGTATTTT
TRBD1,TRBJ2-3,TRBV27,few,16,CASSPSLRQGRGPQYF,TGTGCCAGCAGTCCCTCCCTTCGACAGGGTAGGGGGCCGCAGTATTTT
.,TRBJ2-2,TRBV2,.,12,CATDRNTGELFF,TGTGCCACCGACAGGAACACCGGGGAGCTGTTTTTT
.,TRBJ2-3,TRBV4-3,.,15,CASSQGGVVGDTQYF,TGCGCCAGCAGCCAAGGCGGGGTGGTAGGAGATACGCAGTATTTT
.,TRBJ2-2,TRBV20-1,.,13,CSASVSNTGELFF,TGCAGTGCTAGTGTGTCGAACACCGGGGAGCTGTTTTTT
TRBD1,TRBJ2-3,TRBV5-1,few,16,CASSKTGGGMTDTQYF,TGCGCCAGCAGCAAAACAGGGGGAGGAATGACAGATACGCAGTATTTT
.,TRBJ2-2,TRBV12-3/TRBV12-4,few,14,CASSRYRDFRELFF,TGTGCCAGCAGTCGTTACAGGGATTTCCGGGAGCTGTTTTTT
TRBD2,TRBJ2-2,TRBV12-3/TRBV12-4,.,15,CASSLRLAGVGELFF,TGTGCCAGCAGTTTACGACTAGCGGGGGTCGGGGAGCTGTTTTTT
TRBD1,TRBJ2-7,TRBV3-1,.,14,CASGRQGRLYEQYF,TGTGCCAGCGGGCGACAGGGAAGACTCTACGAGCAGTACTTC
TRBD1,TRBJ1-2,TRBV7-2,few,15,CASSLAQTGGDGYTF,TGTGCCAGCAGCTTAGCACAGACAGGGGGTGATGGCTACACCTTC